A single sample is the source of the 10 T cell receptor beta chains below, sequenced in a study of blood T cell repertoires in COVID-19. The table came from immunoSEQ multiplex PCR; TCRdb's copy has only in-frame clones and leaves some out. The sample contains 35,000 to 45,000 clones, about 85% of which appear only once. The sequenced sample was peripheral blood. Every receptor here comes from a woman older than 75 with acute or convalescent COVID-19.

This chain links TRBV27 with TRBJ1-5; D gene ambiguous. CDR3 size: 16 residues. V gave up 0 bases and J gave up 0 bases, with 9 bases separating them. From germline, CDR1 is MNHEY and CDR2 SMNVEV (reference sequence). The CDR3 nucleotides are TGTGCCAGCAGTTTATCCGCGACACTTAGCAATCAGCCCCAGCATTTT. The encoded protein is CASSLSATLSNQPQHF.

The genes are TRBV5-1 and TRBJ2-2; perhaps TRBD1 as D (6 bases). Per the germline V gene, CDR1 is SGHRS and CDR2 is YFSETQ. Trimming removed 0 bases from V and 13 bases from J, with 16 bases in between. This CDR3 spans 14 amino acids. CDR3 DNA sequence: TGCGCCAGCAGCTTGGCTACCCAGGGGCGCGGGCTGTTTTTT. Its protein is CASSLATQGRGLFF. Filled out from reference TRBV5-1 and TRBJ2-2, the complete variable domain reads KAGVTQTPRYLIKTRGQQVTLSCSPISGHRSVSWYQQTPGQGLQFLFEYFSETQRNKGNFPGRFSGRQFSNSRSEMNVSTLELGDSALYLCASSLATQGRGLFFGEGSRLTVL.

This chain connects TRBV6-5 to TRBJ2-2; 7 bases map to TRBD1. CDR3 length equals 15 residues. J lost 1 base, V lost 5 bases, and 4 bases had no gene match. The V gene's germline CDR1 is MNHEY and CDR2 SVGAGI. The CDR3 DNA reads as TGTGCCAGCAGTCCGAGACAGGGGAACACCGGGGAGCTGTTTTTT. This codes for CASSPRQGNTGELFF.

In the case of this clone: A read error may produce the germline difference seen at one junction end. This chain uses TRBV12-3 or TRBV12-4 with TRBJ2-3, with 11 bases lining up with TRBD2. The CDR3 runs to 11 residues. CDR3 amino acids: CASSPGLAVIW. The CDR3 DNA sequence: TGTGCCAGCAGTCCGGGACTAGCGGTTATTTGG.

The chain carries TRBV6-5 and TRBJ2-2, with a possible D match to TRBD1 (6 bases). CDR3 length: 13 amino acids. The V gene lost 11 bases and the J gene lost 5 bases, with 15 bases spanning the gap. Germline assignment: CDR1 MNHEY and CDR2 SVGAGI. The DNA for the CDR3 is TGTGCCGCCGGAAGACAGGAAACCGGGGAGCTGTTTTTT. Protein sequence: CAAGRQETGELFF.

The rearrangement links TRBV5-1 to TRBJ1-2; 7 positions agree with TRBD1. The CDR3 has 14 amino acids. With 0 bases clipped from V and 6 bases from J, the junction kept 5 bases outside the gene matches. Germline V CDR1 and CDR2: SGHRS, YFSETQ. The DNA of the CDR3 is TGCGCCAGCAGCTTGGATGGCAGGGGGGATGGCTACACCTTC. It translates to CASSLDGRGDGYTF. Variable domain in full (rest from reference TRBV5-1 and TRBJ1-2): KAGVTQTPRYLIKTRGQQVTLSCSPISGHRSVSWYQQTPGQGLQFLFEYFSETQRNKGNFPGRFSGRQFSNSRSEMNVSTLELGDSALYLCASSLDGRGDGYTFGSGTRLTVV.

DNA of the CDR3: TGTGCCAGTAGTCCCCTTGGCAGAACTAACTATGGCTACACCTTC. Protein: CASSPLGRTNYGYTF. The chain carries TRBV19 and TRBJ1-2; the D is unclear. Trimming took off 5 bases at V and 0 bases at J, with 13 bases between the two ends. Germline-derived CDR1 and CDR2 are LNHDA and SQIVND (reference sequence). This CDR3 contains 15 residues.

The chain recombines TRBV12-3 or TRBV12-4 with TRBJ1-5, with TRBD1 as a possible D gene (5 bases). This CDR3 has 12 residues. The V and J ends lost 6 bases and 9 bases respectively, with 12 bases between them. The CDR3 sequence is CASRRGGGPQHF. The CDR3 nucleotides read TGTGCCAGCAGAAGGGGAGGTGGGCCCCAGCATTTT.

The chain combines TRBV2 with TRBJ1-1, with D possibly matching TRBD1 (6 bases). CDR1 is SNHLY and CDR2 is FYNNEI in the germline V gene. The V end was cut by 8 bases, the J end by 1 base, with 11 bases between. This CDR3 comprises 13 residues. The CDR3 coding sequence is TGTGCCAGCGCAAAACAGGGGAACACTGAAGCTTTCTTT. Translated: CASAKQGNTEAFF.

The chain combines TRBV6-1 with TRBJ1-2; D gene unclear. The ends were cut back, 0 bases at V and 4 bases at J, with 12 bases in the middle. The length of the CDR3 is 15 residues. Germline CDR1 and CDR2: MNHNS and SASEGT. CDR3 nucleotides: TGTGCCAGCAGTGAAGCGAGGCCCCTTTTCTATGGCTACACCTTC. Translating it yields CASSEARPLFYGYTF.